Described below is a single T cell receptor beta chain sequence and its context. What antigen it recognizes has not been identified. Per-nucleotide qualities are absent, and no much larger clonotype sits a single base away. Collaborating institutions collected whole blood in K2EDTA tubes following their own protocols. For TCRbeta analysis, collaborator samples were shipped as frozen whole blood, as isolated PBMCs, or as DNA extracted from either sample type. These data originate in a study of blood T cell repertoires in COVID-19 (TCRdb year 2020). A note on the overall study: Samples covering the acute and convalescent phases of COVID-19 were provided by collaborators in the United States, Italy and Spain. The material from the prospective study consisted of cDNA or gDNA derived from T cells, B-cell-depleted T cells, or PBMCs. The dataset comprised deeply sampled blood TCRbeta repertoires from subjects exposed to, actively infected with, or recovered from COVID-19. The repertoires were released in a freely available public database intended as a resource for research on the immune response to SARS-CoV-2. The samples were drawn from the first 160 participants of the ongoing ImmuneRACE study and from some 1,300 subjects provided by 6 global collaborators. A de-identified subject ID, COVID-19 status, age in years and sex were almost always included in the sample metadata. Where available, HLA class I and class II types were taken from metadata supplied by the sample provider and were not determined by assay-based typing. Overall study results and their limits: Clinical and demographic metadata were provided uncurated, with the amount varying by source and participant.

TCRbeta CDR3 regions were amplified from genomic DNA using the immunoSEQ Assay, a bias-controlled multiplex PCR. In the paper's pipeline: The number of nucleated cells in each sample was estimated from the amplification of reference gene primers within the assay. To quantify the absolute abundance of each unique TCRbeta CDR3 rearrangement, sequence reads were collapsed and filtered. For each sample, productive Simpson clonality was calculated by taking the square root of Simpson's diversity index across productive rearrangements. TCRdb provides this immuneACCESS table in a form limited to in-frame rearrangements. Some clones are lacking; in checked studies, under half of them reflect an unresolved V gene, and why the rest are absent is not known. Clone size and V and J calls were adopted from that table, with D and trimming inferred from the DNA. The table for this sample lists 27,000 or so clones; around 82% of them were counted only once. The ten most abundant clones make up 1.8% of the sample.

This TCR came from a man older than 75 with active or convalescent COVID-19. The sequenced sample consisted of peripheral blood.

DNA sequence: TGCAGCGTCTCCAGGGAGGGGTATGAGCAGTTCTTC. Translated, this gives CSVSREGYEQFF. Recombination joined TRBV29-1 with TRBJ2-1, and 7 bases in between align with TRBD2. Measured from the cysteine to the phenylalanine, the CDR3 is 12 residues long. Only the CDR3 region is kept as DNA, spanning 36 bases read in frame from base 1. From V the trimming removes 6 bases and from J it removes 8 bases, while the gene matches leave 7 bases of the junction unaccounted for. The germline V gene gives CDR1 as SQVTM and CDR2 as ANQGSEA.